This TCR beta chain was captured in a study of shared clonotypes between healthy human individuals. Only in-frame clones appear in the TCRdb table, and some are missing; sequencing was by immunoSEQ multiplex PCR. The sample holds some 380,000 clones, 96% seen once. V lost 0 bases, J lost 6 bases, and 5 bases lay in between. The CDR3 consists of 12 residues. CDR1 and CDR2 (germline): SNHLY, FYNNEI. Everyone who donated was a Caucasian adult who lived in Nashville, Tennessee. CD45RO+ cells went into CD8 memory alongside CCR7-negative CD45RA+ TemRA cells. The TCR comes from a man aged 25 to 40 in good health. The gene calls are TRBV2 and TRBJ1-2; no clear D. Input material: memory CD8+ T cells sorted from blood. Subset denoted: CD45RO+ cells pooled with CCR7-negative TemRA cells. This CDR3 is CASSEALHGYTF. CDR3 bases: TGTGCCAGCAGTGAAGCGCTTCATGGCTACACCTTC.